The 13 T cell receptor beta chains in this list originate from one sample, sequenced in a study of technical replicates of blood from a handful of donors. Generated by immunoSEQ multiplex PCR, the TCRdb table keeps only in-frame clones and is missing some. The repertoire has tens of thousands of clones, 93% of them found once; the top ten carry around 4%. Sequencing was performed on PBMCs. The receptors were sampled from a human donor in good health. Some clones in this sample may be carry-over from other donors' samples.

J is TRBJ1-4 and V is TRBV5-1; no clear D. The CDR3 length is 14 residues. The germline gives CDR1 SGHRS, CDR2 YFSETQ. Trimming stripped 0 bases from V and 4 bases from J, with 7 bases between. The CDR3 DNA reads TGCGCCAGCAGCTTGGACAGCTTTAATGAAAAACTGTTTTTT. Amino acid sequence: CASSLDSFNEKLFF.

The J gene is TRBJ2-1, the V gene TRBV9; 8 bases agree with TRBD1. Germline values: CDR1 SGDLS, CDR2 YYNGEE. V dropped 0 bases and J dropped 9; count of bases not matched to a gene: 5. CDR3 size: 14 residues. The CDR3 here is CASSVVGQGGEQFF. The CDR3 region has the DNA TGTGCCAGCAGCGTAGTCGGACAGGGTGGTGAGCAGTTCTTC.

The gene calls are TRBV27 and TRBJ2-7, with TRBD2 matching 9 bases. Germline CDR1 reads MNHEY; CDR2 reads SMNVEV (reference sequence). V trimming: 5 bases; J trimming: 7 bases; junction bases outside the gene matches: 15. The length of the CDR3 is 16 residues. CDR3 in amino acids: CASSPTLRLAVEEQYF. The CDR3 bases are TGTGCCAGCAGTCCTACCCTTAGACTAGCGGTTGAAGAGCAGTACTTC.

The chain is built from TRBV9 and TRBJ1-1; no clear D. V was shortened by 0 bases and J by 0 bases, with 3 bases between the two germline ends. CDR1 and CDR2 (germline): SGDLS, YYNGEE. The length of the CDR3 is 13 residues. In nucleotides, the CDR3 is TGTGCCAGCAGCGTAGCTCTGAACACTGAAGCTTTCTTT. Translating gives CASSVALNTEAFF. The variable domain in full, with the rest retrieved from reference TRBV9 and TRBJ1-1, is DSGVTQTPKHLITATGQRVTLRCSPRSGDLSVYWYQQSLDQGLQFLIQYYNGEERAKGNILERFSAQQFPDLHSELNLSSLELGDSALYFCASSVALNTEAFFGQGTRLTVV.

Only a few counts were recorded for this clone. As DNA, the CDR3 is TGTGCCAGCAGCTCCTCAGGGATGGGAAACGAGCAGTACTTC. It yields the protein CASSSSGMGNEQYF. This chain joins TRBV7-9 and TRBJ2-7; perhaps TRBD1 as D (5 bases). V was clipped by 4 bases and J by 5 bases, with 15 bases between them. Germline V CDR1 and CDR2: SEHNR, FQNEAQ (reference sequence). The CDR3 totals 14 residues.

J is TRBJ2-2 and V is TRBV4-1; 8 nucleotides align to TRBD2. This CDR3 is built from 18 residues. From germline, CDR1 is MGHRA and CDR2 YSYEKL. V was pared by 4 bases and J by 6 bases, with 16 bases of the junction left unmatched. The CDR3 here is CASSRRGLAAGDAGELFF. CDR3 nucleotide sequence: TGCGCCAGCAGCCGTCGAGGACTAGCCGCCGGAGACGCCGGGGAGCTGTTTTTT.

This chain links TRBV5-4 with TRBJ1-1, with 7 bases fitting TRBD1. This CDR3 has 14 amino acids. Germline V gene sequence: CDR1 SGHNT, CDR2 YYREEE (reference sequence). After removal of 2 bases from V and 5 bases from J, the junction contained 6 bases not matched to a gene. CDR3 residues: CASSFDRVQTEAFF. CDR3 nucleotides: TGTGCCAGCAGCTTCGACAGGGTACAAACTGAAGCTTTCTTT.

J is TRBJ1-4 and V is TRBV4-3; D gene uncertain. The CDR3 loop spans 16 amino acids. CDR1 is LGHNA, CDR2 YSLEER, per germline. The germline V and J ends were trimmed by 1 base and 0 bases, with 9 bases remaining between them. In DNA form, the CDR3 reads TGCGCCAGCAGCCAAGGTCAGGCTACAACTAATGAAAAACTGTTTTTT. This gives the protein CASSQGQATTNEKLFF.

The sample holds one count of this clone. The chain is built from TRBV11-1 and TRBJ2-3, with TRBD2 identical over 7 bases. CDR1 SGHAT and CDR2 FQDESV come from the germline V gene (reference sequence). The CDR3 is 17 amino acids. Germline trimming cut 5 bases from V and 1 base from J; bases unmatched to any gene: 12. The CDR3 nucleotides are TGTGCCAGCAGCCGAGAGGCCCTAGCGGAGCGCACAGATACGCAGTATTTT. This translates into CASSREALAERTDTQYF.

The rearrangement links TRBV13 to TRBJ2-3; the D gene is possibly TRBD1 (5 bases). In germline, CDR1 is PRHDT, CDR2 FYEKMQ (reference sequence). The CDR3 consists of 13 residues. With 5 bases removed from V and 7 bases from J, the gap between germline ends came to 13 bases. CDR3 in DNA: TGTGCCAGCAGCAGGGGTGGGGTAAATACGCAGTATTTT. Amino acids: CASSRGGVNTQYF.

This clone is medium-sized by share. The chain combines TRBV5-1 with TRBJ2-1; 10 nucleotides match TRBD2. Germline V gene data show CDR1 as SGHRS and CDR2 as YFSETQ. The CDR3 is 14 amino acids. The ends lost 2 bases at V and 6 bases at J; junction bases unmatched: 2. CDR3 residues: CASSLAGGFNEQFF. The CDR3, as DNA: TGCGCCAGCAGCTTAGCGGGAGGGTTCAATGAGCAGTTCTTC.

This clone was counted once. This chain links TRBV4-1 with TRBJ1-2; D is perhaps TRBD1 (6 bases). V lost 1 base to trimming and J lost 7 bases, with 19 bases between them. Germline lookup yields CDR1 MGHRA and CDR2 YSYEKL. The CDR3 has 16 residues. The CDR3 spells CASSQATGVWGLGYTF. The DNA of the CDR3 is TGCGCCAGCAGCCAAGCGACAGGCGTCTGGGGCCTTGGCTACACCTTC.

The gene calls are TRBV5-1 and TRBJ2-3, with TRBD2 matching 8 bases. CDR3 size: 16 residues. With 1 base clipped from V and 6 bases from J, the junction kept 10 bases outside the gene matches. Germline V gene sequence: CDR1 SGHRS, CDR2 YFSETQ. CDR3: CASSLIPGGPGDTQYF. The CDR3 DNA reads TGCGCCAGCAGCTTGATCCCGGGAGGGCCAGGGGATACGCAGTATTTT. Drawing the rest from reference TRBV5-1 and TRBJ2-3, the complete variable domain is KAGVTQTPRYLIKTRGQQVTLSCSPISGHRSVSWYQQTPGQGLQFLFEYFSETQRNKGNFPGRFSGRQFSNSRSEMNVSTLELGDSALYLCASSLIPGGPGDTQYFGPGTRLTVL.